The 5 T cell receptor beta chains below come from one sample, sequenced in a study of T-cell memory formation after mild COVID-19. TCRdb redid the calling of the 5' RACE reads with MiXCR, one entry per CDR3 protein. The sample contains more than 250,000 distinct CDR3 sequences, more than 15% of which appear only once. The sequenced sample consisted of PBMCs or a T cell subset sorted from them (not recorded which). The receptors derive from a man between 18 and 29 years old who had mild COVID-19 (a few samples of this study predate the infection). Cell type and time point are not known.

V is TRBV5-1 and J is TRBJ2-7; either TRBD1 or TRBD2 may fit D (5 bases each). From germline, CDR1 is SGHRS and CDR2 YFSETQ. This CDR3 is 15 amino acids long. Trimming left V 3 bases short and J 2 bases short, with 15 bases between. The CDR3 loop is CASSWTRDAAYEQYF. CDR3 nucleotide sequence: TGCGCCAGCAGCTGGACCCGGGACGCGGCCTACGAGCAGTACTTC.

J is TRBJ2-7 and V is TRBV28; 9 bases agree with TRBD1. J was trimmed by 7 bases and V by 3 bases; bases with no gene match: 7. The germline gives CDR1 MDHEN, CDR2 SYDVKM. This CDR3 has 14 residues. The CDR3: CASSFSGQGTEQYF. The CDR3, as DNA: TGTGCCAGCAGTTTTAGTGGACAGGGGACAGAGCAGTACTTC.

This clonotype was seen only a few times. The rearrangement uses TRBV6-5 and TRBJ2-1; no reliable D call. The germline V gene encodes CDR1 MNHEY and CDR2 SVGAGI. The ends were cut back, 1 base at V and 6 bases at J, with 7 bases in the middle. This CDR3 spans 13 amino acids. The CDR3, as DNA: TGTGCCAGCAGTTACTTCGCTTCCAATGAGCAGTTCTTC. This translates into CASSYFASNEQFF.

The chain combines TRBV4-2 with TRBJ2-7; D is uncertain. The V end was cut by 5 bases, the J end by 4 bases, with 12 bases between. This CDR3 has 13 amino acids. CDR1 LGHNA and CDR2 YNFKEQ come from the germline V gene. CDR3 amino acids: CASSAQREYEQYF. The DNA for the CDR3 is TGTGCCAGCAGCGCGCAACGTGAATACGAGCAGTACTTC.

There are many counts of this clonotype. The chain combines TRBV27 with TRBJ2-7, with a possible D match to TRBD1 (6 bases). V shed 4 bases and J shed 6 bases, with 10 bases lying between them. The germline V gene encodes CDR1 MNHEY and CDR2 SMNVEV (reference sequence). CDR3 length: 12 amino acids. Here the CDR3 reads CASSSAGAEQYF. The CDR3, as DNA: TGTGCCAGCAGTTCCGCAGGGGCCGAGCAGTACTTC.